These T cell receptor beta chains were read from a single sample in a study of blood T cells in healthy people across ages. MiXCR, run by TCRdb on the 5' RACE reads, gives a single entry per CDR3 protein. This sample has fewer than 950,000 distinct CDR3 sequences, with under 40% found just once. The sequenced material came from blood. Source of these receptors: a man in his late teens or twenties in good health. Both conserved end residues are part of each CDR3. D genes are given only for firm matches. Some rows mark clone size as missing; the rest say once, few, many or name a class of expanded clone.

d_gene	v_gene	abundance	j_gene	CDR3aa	CDR3nt
.	TRBV20-1	.	TRBJ2-7	CSGGSSYNEQYF	TGCAGTGGTGGGTCCTCCTACAATGAGCAGTACTTC
TRBD2	TRBV6-2/TRBV6-3	.	TRBJ2-7	CASSRDYSYEQYF	TGTGCCAGCAGTCGGGACTACTCCTACGAGCAGTACTTC
.	TRBV5-6	few	TRBJ2-3	CASSSEPGDTQYF	TGTGCCAGCAGCTCGGAACCCGGGGATACGCAGTATTTT
.	TRBV7-2	.	TRBJ2-3	CASSPSGGMYTQYF	TGTGCCAGCAGCCCGTCCGGGGGCATGTATACGCAGTATTTT
TRBD1	TRBV4-3	many	TRBJ2-4	CASSLDRVRNIQYF	TGCGCCAGCAGCCTAGACAGGGTGAGAAACATTCAGTACTTC
TRBD2	TRBV20-1	few	TRBJ2-4	CSASSSGGSVAKNIQYF	TGCAGTGCTAGCTCTAGCGGGGGGTCCGTAGCCAAAAACATTCAGTACTTC
.	TRBV7-2	.	TRBJ1-1	CASSLAGPRGAEAFF	TGTGCCAGCAGCTTAGCGGGCCCGCGTGGGGCTGAAGCTTTCTTT
.	TRBV28	.	TRBJ2-5	CASSSVGVDSQETQYF	TGTGCCAGCAGTTCTGTTGGTGTTGACAGCCAAGAGACCCAGTACTTC
TRBD2	TRBV12-3/TRBV12-4	many	TRBJ2-3	CASSLSGGAADTQYF	TGTGCCAGCAGTCTTAGCGGGGGGGCCGCAGATACGCAGTATTTT
.	TRBV27	.	TRBJ2-7	CASSIGQVPYEQYF	TGTGCCAGCAGCATTGGGCAGGTCCCCTACGAGCAGTACTTC
.	TRBV12-3/TRBV12-4	.	TRBJ2-7	CASTRDPSYNEQYF	TGTGCCAGCACCCGGGACCCCAGCTACAATGAGCAGTACTTC
TRBD1	TRBV6-5	many	TRBJ2-7	CASTWAGGVYEQYF	TGTGCCAGCACTTGGGCAGGGGGCGTTTACGAGCAGTACTTC
.	TRBV5-6	.	TRBJ2-3	CASSLEYGASTDTQYF	TGTGCCAGCAGCTTGGAGTACGGGGCGAGCACAGATACGCAGTATTTT
TRBD1	TRBV20-1	few	TRBJ1-2	CSASDRDRGSVYGYTF	TGCAGTGCCAGTGACCGGGACAGGGGTTCCGTCTATGGCTACACCTTC
.	TRBV7-2	.	TRBJ1-1	CASRKNTEAFF	TGTGCCAGCAGGAAGAACACTGAAGCTTTCTTT
.	TRBV10-3	few	TRBJ1-1	CAISEKSGNTEAFF	TGTGCCATCAGTGAAAAGTCAGGGAACACTGAAGCTTTCTTT
.	TRBV2	few	TRBJ1-1	CASSGAEAFF	TGTGCCAGCAGTGGAGCGGAAGCTTTCTTT
.	TRBV13	many	TRBJ2-3	CASSLRPVGDTQYF	TGTGCCAGCAGCTTACGTCCCGTCGGCGATACGCAGTATTTT